One sample yielded the 27 T cell receptor beta chains listed below, sequenced in a study of beta chain features in type 1 diabetes. Investigators reverse transcribed all isolated RNA, so they sequenced expressed TCRB transcripts. Profiling relied on immunoSEQ multiplex PCR, and the TCRdb table lists in-frame clones only, not all of them. The table has almost 350,000 clones, 15% to 20% seen once; the top ten hold roughly 0.045%. The sequenced sample was naive CD4+ T cells from blood. All receptors come from a woman aged 18-30 years in good health.

This chain joins TRBV7-9 and TRBJ2-7; tentative D call: TRBD1 (5 bases). Germline V gene data show CDR1 as SEHNR and CDR2 as FQNEAQ (reference sequence). The CDR3 runs 15 residues. The ends were cut back, 1 base at V and 4 bases at J, with 14 bases in the middle. In DNA, the CDR3 is TGTGCCAGCAGCTTAGAGGCAGGGTTAAGGTACGAGCAGTACTTC. This gives the protein CASSLEAGLRYEQYF.

V gene TRBV11-2 combines with J gene TRBJ2-5; D unclear. Germline V lookup: CDR1 SGHAT, CDR2 FQNNGV. V was clipped by 5 bases and J by 1 base, with 11 bases between them. CDR3 length: 14 amino acids. The CDR3 loop is CASSHVRGQETQYF. CDR3 nucleotides: TGTGCCAGCAGCCACGTCCGCGGCCAAGAGACCCAGTACTTC.

This clone was observed a handful of times. The rearrangement links TRBV5-1 to TRBJ2-1; 10 bases line up with TRBD2. The V and J ends lost 5 bases and 9 bases, in that order; junction bases with no gene match: 8. This CDR3 spans 14 amino acids. Germline V gives CDR1 SGHRS, CDR2 YFSETQ. CDR3 nucleotide sequence: TGCGCCAGCAGATCCACTAGCGGGGTTGGTGAGCAGTTCTTC. Residues: CASRSTSGVGEQFF. Using reference TRBV5-1 and TRBJ2-1 for the parts outside the CDR3, the full variable domain is KAGVTQTPRYLIKTRGQQVTLSCSPISGHRSVSWYQQTPGQGLQFLFEYFSETQRNKGNFPGRFSGRQFSNSRSEMNVSTLELGDSALYLCASRSTSGVGEQFFGPGTRLTVL.

The V and J genes are TRBV6-5 and TRBJ2-7, with D unclear. Germline CDR1 is MNHEY and CDR2 is SVGAGI. Trimming took off 8 bases at V and 3 bases at J, with 20 bases between the two ends. This CDR3 has 15 residues. The CDR3 DNA reads TGTGCCAGCCGTCGACGGGTCTCCACTAACTACGAGCAGTACTTC. It is translated as CASRRRVSTNYEQYF.

CDR3 in DNA: TGTGCCAGCAGCTTGTTCGGGCTAGCGGGGGGAGAGACCCAGTACTTC. The encoded protein is CASSLFGLAGGETQYF. This chain uses TRBV7-2 with TRBJ2-5; 11 bases agree with TRBD2. V lost 3 bases, J lost 4 bases, and 7 bases stayed unmatched. In germline, CDR1 is SGHTA, CDR2 FQGNSA. This CDR3 is built from 16 residues.

This clone has just one count. The rearrangement uses TRBV20-1 and TRBJ1-1; D is unresolved. The CDR3 runs 11 residues. V dropped 4 bases and J dropped 6 bases, with 9 bases sitting between them. The germline gives CDR1 DFQATT, CDR2 SNEGSKA (reference sequence). The DNA of the CDR3 is TGCAGTGCTATCGACAAAGCTGAAGCTTTCTTT. Translating gives CSAIDKAEAFF.

This clone turned up a few times. This chain links TRBV2 with TRBJ2-5; D remains unclear. Looked up from germline, CDR1 is SNHLY and CDR2 is FYNNEI. This CDR3 contains 11 residues. Trimming stripped 8 bases from V and 0 bases from J, with 4 bases between. CDR3 coding DNA: TGTGCCAGCGGGCACCAAGAGACCCAGTACTTC. This translates into CASGHQETQYF.

In this sample, this clone turned up a few times. Other nucleotide sequences from this sample produce the same CDR3. This rearrangement joins TRBV30 to TRBJ1-1; D not resolved. CDR1 and CDR2 (germline): GTSNPN, SVGIG (reference sequence). V lost 0 bases and J lost 1, with 6 bases in between. The CDR3 totals 13 residues. In DNA form, the CDR3 reads TGTGCCTGGAGTGTGTTGGCGAACACTGAAGCTTTCTTT. The encoded protein is CAWSVLANTEAFF. The whole variable domain, filled in from reference TRBV30 and TRBJ1-1, reads SQTIHQWPATLVQPVGSPLSLECTVEGTSNPNLYWYRQAAGRGLQLLFYSVGIGQISSEVPQNLSASRPQDRQFILSSKKLLLSDSGFYLCAWSVLANTEAFFGQGTRLTVV.

This chain uses TRBV4-3 with TRBJ2-5; TRBD2 agrees at 8 bases. The V segment lost 1 base and the J segment 4 bases; nucleotides outside the gene matches: 14. Germline CDR1 reads LGHNA; CDR2 reads YSLEER. The CDR3 runs 18 residues. The CDR3 bases are TGCGCCAGCAGCCAAGCCCGGCTAGCGGGTAGGGCGGGAGAGACCCAGTACTTC. Translation gives CASSQARLAGRAGETQYF.

The CDR3 region is CSVTRSPGQRSQETQYF. The CDR3 DNA reads as TGCAGCGTTACCCGATCCCCGGGACAGCGAAGCCAAGAGACCCAGTACTTC. This rearrangement joins TRBV29-1 to TRBJ2-5, with 7 bases fitting TRBD1. V dropped 5 bases and J dropped 1; count of bases not matched to a gene: 16. The CDR3 totals 17 residues. Germline CDR1 and CDR2: SQVTM and ANQGSEA.

This clone came up a few times. The J gene is TRBJ1-2, the V gene TRBV5-6; unclear D gene. The germline V gene has CDR1 SGHDT and CDR2 YYEEEE. Trimming removed 4 bases at V and 0 bases at J, with 7 bases between. This CDR3 contains 13 residues. The CDR3 nucleotides are TGTGCCAGCAGCCTTACAGCTAACTATGGCTACACCTTC. It codes for CASSLTANYGYTF.

The genes are TRBV6-6 and TRBJ1-2; D not certain. The germline V and J ends were trimmed by 11 bases and 1 base, with 11 bases remaining between them. The CDR3 length is 12 residues. Germline lookup yields CDR1 MNHNY and CDR2 SVGAGI (reference sequence). The CDR3 DNA reads TGTGCCGGCCATGGCGGTAACTATGGCTACACCTTC. It encodes CAGHGGNYGYTF.

There are a few counts of this clone. The sample holds other DNA sequences that translate to the same CDR3. The chain carries TRBV7-9 and TRBJ1-1, with D possibly being TRBD1 (5 bases). Trimming removed 3 bases at V and 3 bases at J, with 8 bases between. Germline V gene lookup returns CDR1 SEHNR and CDR2 FQNEAQ (reference sequence). This CDR3 is 13 amino acids long. In DNA, the CDR3 is TGTGCCAGCAGCTTGGGGGGGGACACTGAAGCTTTCTTT. Translating gives CASSLGGDTEAFF.

The CDR3 sequence: CASSLGSHSTDTQYF. The CDR3 DNA reads as TGCGCCAGCAGCTTGGGATCACATAGCACAGATACGCAGTATTTT. V usage is TRBV5-1 and J usage is TRBJ2-3; unclear D gene. Germline V lookup: CDR1 SGHRS, CDR2 YFSETQ. The CDR3 sequence is 15 residues long. With 0 bases removed from V and 0 bases from J, the gap between germline ends came to 8 bases.

The CDR3 protein is CASSPTSSGDTGELFF. The CDR3 coding sequence is TGTGCCAGCAGCCCTACTTCTAGCGGGGACACCGGGGAGCTGTTTTTT. V usage is TRBV7-2 and J usage is TRBJ2-2; 9 bases are a match to TRBD2. The CDR3 extends over 16 amino acids. The germline gives CDR1 SGHTA, CDR2 FQGNSA. After removal of 5 bases from V and 3 bases from J, the junction contained 7 bases not matched to a gene. Full variable domain (remainder filled in from reference TRBV7-2 and TRBJ2-2): GAGVSQSPSNKVTEKGKDVELRCDPISGHTALYWYRQSLGQGLEFLIYFQGNSAPDKSGLPSDRFSAERTGGSVSTLTIQRTQQEDSAVYLCASSPTSSGDTGELFFGEGSRLTVL.

V is TRBV5-1 and J is TRBJ1-1, with TRBD1 matching 9 bases. The germline V gene encodes CDR1 SGHRS and CDR2 YFSETQ. The CDR3 consists of 16 residues. Unmatched junction bases numbered 9, after V lost 2 bases and J lost 4 bases. The CDR3 coding sequence is TGCGCCAGCAGCTTAACACCGGGACAGGGTGGCACTGAAGCTTTCTTT. The encoded protein is CASSLTPGQGGTEAFF.

CDR3 in amino acids: CASSWVRGDTQYF. The CDR3 DNA is TGTGCCAGCAGCTGGGTGAGAGGGGATACGCAGTATTTT. The V call is TRBV7-2, the J call TRBJ2-3; D perhaps matches TRBD2 (5 bases). CDR3 length equals 13 residues. The germline gives CDR1 SGHTA, CDR2 FQGNSA. Trimming removed 4 bases from V and 6 bases from J, with 11 bases in between.

CDR3 region: CSAARRGEQYF. The CDR3 coding sequence is TGCAGTGCTGCTCGCAGGGGGGAGCAGTACTTC. The chain has TRBV20-1 and TRBJ2-7, with 7 bases fitting TRBD1. CDR1 DFQATT and CDR2 SNEGSKA come from the germline V gene (reference sequence). This CDR3 is 11 amino acids long. V lost 5 bases, J lost 7 bases, and 5 bases stayed unmatched.

V gene TRBV29-1 combines with J gene TRBJ2-7, with 9 nucleotides matching TRBD2. The germline gives CDR1 SQVTM, CDR2 ANQGSEA. CDR3 length: 15 amino acids. With 3 bases clipped from V and 3 bases from J, the junction kept 9 bases outside the gene matches. The CDR3 loop reads CSVEGGTSRNYEQYF. DNA of the CDR3: TGCAGCGTTGAGGGGGGGACTAGCAGGAACTACGAGCAGTACTTC.

This clone was seen a few times. The chain uses TRBV7-2 and TRBJ1-1; 7 positions agree with TRBD1. Germline V gene data show CDR1 as SGHTA and CDR2 as FQGNSA. The CDR3 runs 16 residues. Losses at the gene ends were 2 bases for V and 5 bases for J; bases not matched to a gene: 11. The CDR3: CASSLWAGGRGTEAFF. The CDR3, as DNA: TGTGCCAGCAGCTTATGGGCAGGGGGAAGGGGTACTGAAGCTTTCTTT.

This clone turned up a few times. This chain links TRBV19 with TRBJ2-3; D may be TRBD2 (5 bases). V gave up 7 bases and J gave up 1 base, with 6 bases separating them. This CDR3 contains 12 residues. Germline CDR1 is LNHDA and CDR2 is SQIVND (reference sequence). The CDR3 sequence: CASKRGTDTQYF. In DNA, the CDR3 is TGTGCCAGTAAGAGGGGCACAGATACGCAGTATTTT.

The chain combines TRBV21-1 with TRBJ2-6; no check of the table's D call, TRBD2, against the DNA was made. TRBV21-1 is a documented pseudogene. The CDR3 loop spans 16 amino acids. In DNA form, the CDR3 reads TGTGCCAGCAGCAAAGGAGGGAAGGGAAGGGCCAACGTCCTGACTTTC. This gives the protein CASSKGGKGRANVLTF.

The rearrangement joins TRBV11-3 to TRBJ2-5; 7 bases match TRBD2. From germline, CDR1 is SGHNT and CDR2 YENEEA. V gave up 5 bases and J gave up 4 bases; unmatched junction bases: 10. The CDR3 runs to 15 residues. CDR3 amino acids: CASSPGLGGRETQYF. Here the CDR3 DNA reads TGTGCCAGCAGCCCGGGCCTCGGGGGGAGAGAGACCCAGTACTTC.

The chain combines TRBV6-5 with TRBJ1-1, with 7 bases matching TRBD1. The length of the CDR3 is 14 residues. From germline, CDR1 is MNHEY and CDR2 SVGAGI. V lost 1 base to trimming and J lost 8 bases; unmatched junction nucleotides: 7. The CDR3 is CASSYYRQGAEAFF. Here the CDR3 DNA reads TGTGCCAGCAGTTACTACCGACAGGGCGCCGAAGCTTTCTTT.

This clone was detected only a few times. V usage is TRBV18 and J usage is TRBJ2-1; 10 bases line up with TRBD2. Per the germline V gene, CDR1 is KGHSH and CDR2 is LQKENI. V dropped 3 bases and J dropped 7; count of bases not matched to a gene: 3. The CDR3 is made up of 14 amino acids. The CDR3 DNA sequence: TGTGCCAGCTCACCCCCTAGCGGGAGTAATGAGCAGTTCTTC. Its protein is CASSPPSGSNEQFF.

This chain uses TRBV6-5 with TRBJ2-3, with a weak D call TRBD2 (5 bases). The CDR3 is made up of 13 amino acids. V lost 2 bases and J 6 bases, leaving 9 bases between the germline ends. CDR1 is MNHEY, CDR2 SVGAGI, per germline. CDR3: CASSYTERDTQYF. DNA of the CDR3: TGTGCCAGCAGTTACACCGAGCGGGATACGCAGTATTTT.

This clone was seen a handful of times. Other DNA sequences from this sample encode an identical CDR3 as well. V usage is TRBV18 and J usage is TRBJ2-3; the D is unclear. This CDR3 comprises 12 residues. CDR1 and CDR2 (germline): KGHSH, LQKENI. V lost 6 bases to trimming and J lost 2 bases, with 6 bases between them. CDR3 protein: CASSTYTDTQYF. In DNA form, the CDR3 reads TGTGCCAGCTCCACTTACACAGATACGCAGTATTTT.